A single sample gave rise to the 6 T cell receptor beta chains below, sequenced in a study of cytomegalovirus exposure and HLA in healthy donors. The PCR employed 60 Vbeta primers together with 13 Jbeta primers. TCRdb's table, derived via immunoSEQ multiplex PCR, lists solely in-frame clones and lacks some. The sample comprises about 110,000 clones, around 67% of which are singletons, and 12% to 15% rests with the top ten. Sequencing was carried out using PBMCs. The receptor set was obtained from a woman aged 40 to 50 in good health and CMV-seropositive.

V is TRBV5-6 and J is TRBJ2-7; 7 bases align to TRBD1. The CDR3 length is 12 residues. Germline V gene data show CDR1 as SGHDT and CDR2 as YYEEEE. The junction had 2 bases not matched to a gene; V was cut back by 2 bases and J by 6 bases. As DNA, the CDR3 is TGTGCCAGCAGCTTTTCAGGGGGCGAGCAGTACTTC. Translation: CASSFSGGEQYF.

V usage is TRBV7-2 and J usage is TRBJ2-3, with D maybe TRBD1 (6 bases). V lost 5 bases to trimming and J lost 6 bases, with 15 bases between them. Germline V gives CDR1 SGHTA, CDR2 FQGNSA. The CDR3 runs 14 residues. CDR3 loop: CASSVSYQGDTQYF. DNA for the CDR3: TGTGCCAGCAGCGTTAGCTATCAGGGGGATACGCAGTATTTT.

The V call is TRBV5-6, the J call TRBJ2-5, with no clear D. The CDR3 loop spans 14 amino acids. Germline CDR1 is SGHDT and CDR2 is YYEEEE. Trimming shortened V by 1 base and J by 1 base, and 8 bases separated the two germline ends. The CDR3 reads CASSLKSIQETQYF. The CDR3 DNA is TGTGCCAGCAGCTTGAAGAGTATCCAAGAGACCCAGTACTTC. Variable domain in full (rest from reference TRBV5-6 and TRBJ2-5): DAGVTQSPTHLIKTRGQQVTLRCSPKSGHDTVSWYQQALGQGPQFIFQYYEEEERQRGNFPDRFSGHQFPNYSSELNVNALLLGDSALYLCASSLKSIQETQYFGPGTRLLVL.

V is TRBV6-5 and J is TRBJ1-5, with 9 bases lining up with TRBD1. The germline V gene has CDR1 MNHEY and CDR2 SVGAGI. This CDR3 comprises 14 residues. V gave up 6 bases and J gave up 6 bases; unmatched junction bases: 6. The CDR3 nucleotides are TGTGCCAGCAGGGGGACAGGGAACGGTCAGCCCCAGCATTTT. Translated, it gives CASRGTGNGQPQHF.

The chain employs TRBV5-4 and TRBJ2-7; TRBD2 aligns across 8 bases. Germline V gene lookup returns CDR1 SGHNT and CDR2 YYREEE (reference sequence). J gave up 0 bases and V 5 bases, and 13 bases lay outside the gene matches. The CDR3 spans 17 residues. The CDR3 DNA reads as TGTGCCAGCAGTCTCGCGGGAGGCGGGGGGAGCTCCTACGAGCAGTACTTC. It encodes CASSLAGGGGSSYEQYF.

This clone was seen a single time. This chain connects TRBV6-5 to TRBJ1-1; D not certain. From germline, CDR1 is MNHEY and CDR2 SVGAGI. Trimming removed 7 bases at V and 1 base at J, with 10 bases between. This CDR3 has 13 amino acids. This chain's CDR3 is CASTAVRNTEAFF. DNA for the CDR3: TGTGCCAGCACGGCGGTGAGGAACACTGAAGCTTTCTTT.